This T cell receptor beta chain was captured by sequencing in a study of post-analysis software for immune sequencing data. About the study: Relapsing-remitting, secondary progressive and progressive-relapsing forms made up the multiple sclerosis disease courses. Whole-study findings and limits: There were five or six TRBV segments more frequent in patients than controls, and TRBV5-6, TRBV5-1 and TRBV20-1 were among them. Controls had significantly higher normalized Chao1 diversity than multiple sclerosis patients. Analysis by F measure revealed that same-batch samples clustered strongly together.

cDNA libraries for TCR beta contained unique molecular identifiers. TCRdb reanalysed the PCR reads using MiXCR and keeps one entry per CDR3 protein. The sample records hundreds of thousands of distinct CDR3 sequences, roughly 27% being singletons. J was trimmed by 4 bases and V by 0 bases; bases with no gene match: 6. In germline, CDR1 is SGHRS, CDR2 YFSETQ. The length of the CDR3 is 15 residues. This clonotype was found a few times. Its specificity is unknown. The V call is TRBV5-1, the J call TRBJ2-7, with 8 bases matching TRBD2. Sample: blood. The clonotype was recovered from a girl between 10 and 17 years old with multiple sclerosis. The CDR3 DNA reads as TGCGCCAGCAGCTTGGGAGCGGGAGTCGATTACGAGCAGTACTTC. Translating gives CASSLGAGVDYEQYF.